Ten or more counts support the clone carrying this TCR beta chain. Extraction of RNA together with DNA used 20-30 mg of unsorted bulk tissue. A primer matching the constant region was used to make TCR beta cDNA from approximately 0.55 ug of total RNA. ARM-PCR was slightly modified, and three nested multiplex PCR rounds with it gave rise to the TCR beta libraries. In TCRdb, the multiplex PCR reads were re-called with MiXCR into one record per CDR3 protein. The profile shows roughly 78,000 distinct CDR3 sequences, over 70% of them singletons. This sample stems from a study of tumor-infiltrating lymphocytes in primary liver carcinoma. Study as a whole: About 3.5 to 8 million productive TCRbeta reads were obtained from the samples, with similar numbers across tissue types.

Sequenced sample: liver tumor tissue from sampling region 4. Sample subset: tumor region T4, right-lateral pole. The origin of this receptor is a woman in her fifties or sixties with primary liver carcinoma and hepatitis B virus infection.

CDR3 in amino acids: CASSLVGLAGGTSYEQYF. DNA for the CDR3: TGTGCCAGCAGCTTAGTCGGACTAGCGGGAGGGACCTCCTACGAGCAGTACTTC. V usage is TRBV7-8 and J usage is TRBJ2-7, with TRBD2 identical over 15 bases. The CDR3 extends over 18 amino acids. With 1 base clipped from V and 0 bases from J, the junction kept 4 bases outside the gene matches. The germline V gene has CDR1 SGHVS and CDR2 FQNEAQ. Full variable domain (missing parts from reference TRBV7-8 and TRBJ2-7): GAGVSQSPRYKVAKRGQDVALRCDPISGHVSLFWYQQALGQGPEFLTYFQNEAQLDKSGLPSDRFFAERPEGSVSTLKIQRTQQEDSAVYLCASSLVGLAGGTSYEQYFGPGTRLTVT.